This T cell receptor (beta chain) stems from a study of blood T cell repertoires in COVID-19. Produced via immunoSEQ multiplex PCR; TCRdb's table is partial and in-frame only. Of roughly 200,000 clones in the sample, approximately 80% were seen once. This clone was observed at least ten times. V lost 2 bases and J lost 4, with 17 bases in between. Germline V gives CDR1 GTSNPN, CDR2 SVGIG (reference sequence). The CDR3 is made up of 15 amino acids. The gene calls are TRBV30 and TRBJ2-5; D possibly corresponds to TRBD2 (6 bases). The receptor's source is a woman aged 45-59 years with active or convalescent COVID-19. Sequencing was carried out using peripheral blood. The DNA of the CDR3 is TGTGCCTGGAGTCGATCGGGGGTAGTCGGAGAGACCCAGTACTTC. This encodes CAWSRSGVVGETQYF.